This T cell receptor (beta chain) was found in a study of type 1 regulatory T cells. Study details: An in vitro protocol generated T-allo10, a Tr1-enriched, alloantigen-specific CD4 T cell product.

This clonotype was seen a single time. What it binds is unknown. This CDR3 contains 13 residues. Germline CDR1 is SEHNR and CDR2 is FQNEAQ (reference sequence). V lost 3 bases and J lost 9, with 12 bases in between. MiXCR, run by TCRdb on the reads, gives a single entry per CDR3 protein. The sample shows 60,000 to 80,000 distinct CDR3 sequences, nearly 65% of them seen only once. Graft donor-derived T-allo10 cells were described as host-alloantigen-specific, anergic, and alloantigen-specifically suppressive. The clonotype originates from a human donor in good health. The specimen sequenced was cultured T cells, either the whole culture or a sorted T cell fraction (not recorded which). The subset is: Tr1-enriched cell product generated in vitro against host alloantigens. This chain links TRBV7-9 with TRBJ2-1; a weak D match, TRBD2 (5 bases). CDR3 region: CASSLQLVGEQFF. The CDR3 DNA sequence: TGTGCCAGCAGCTTGCAACTAGTCGGTGAGCAGTTCTTC. Full variable domain (outside the CDR3, taken from reference TRBV7-9 and TRBJ2-1): DTGVSQNPRHKITKRGQNVTFRCDPISEHNRLYWYRQTLGQGPEFLTYFQNEAQLEKSRLLSDRFSAERPKGSFSTLEIQRTEQGDSAMYLCASSLQLVGEQFFGPGTRLTVL.